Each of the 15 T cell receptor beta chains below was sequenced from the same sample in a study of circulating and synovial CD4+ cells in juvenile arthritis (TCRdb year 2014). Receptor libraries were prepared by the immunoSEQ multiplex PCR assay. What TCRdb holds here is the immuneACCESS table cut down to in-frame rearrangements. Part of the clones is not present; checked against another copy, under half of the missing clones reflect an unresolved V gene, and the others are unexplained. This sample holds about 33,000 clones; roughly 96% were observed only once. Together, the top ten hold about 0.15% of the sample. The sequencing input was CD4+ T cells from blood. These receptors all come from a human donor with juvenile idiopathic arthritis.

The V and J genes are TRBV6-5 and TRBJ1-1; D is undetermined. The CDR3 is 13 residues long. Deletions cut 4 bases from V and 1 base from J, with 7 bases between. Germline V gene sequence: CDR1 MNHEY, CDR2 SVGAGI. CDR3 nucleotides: TGTGCCAGCAGTTCCGTCCCGAACACTGAAGCTTTCTTT. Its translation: CASSSVPNTEAFF.

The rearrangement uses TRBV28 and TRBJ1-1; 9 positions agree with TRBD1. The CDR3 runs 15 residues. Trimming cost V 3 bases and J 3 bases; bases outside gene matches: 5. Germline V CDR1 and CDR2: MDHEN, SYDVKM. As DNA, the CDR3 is TGTGCCAGCAGTTTTTTGACAGGGGGGCACACTGAAGCTTTCTTT. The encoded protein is CASSFLTGGHTEAFF.

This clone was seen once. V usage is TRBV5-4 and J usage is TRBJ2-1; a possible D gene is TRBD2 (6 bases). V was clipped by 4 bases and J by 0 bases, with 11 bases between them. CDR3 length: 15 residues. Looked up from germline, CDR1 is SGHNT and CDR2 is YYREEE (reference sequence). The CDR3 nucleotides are TGTGCCAGCAGCCTTAATAGCGGCTCCTACAATGAGCAGTTCTTC. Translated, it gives CASSLNSGSYNEQFF.

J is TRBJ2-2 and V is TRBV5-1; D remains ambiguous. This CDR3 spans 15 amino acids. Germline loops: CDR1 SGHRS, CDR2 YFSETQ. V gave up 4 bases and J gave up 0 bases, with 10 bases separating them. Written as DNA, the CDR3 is TGCGCCAGCAGCCTAAATCTAGCGAACACCGGGGAGCTGTTTTTT. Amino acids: CASSLNLANTGELFF.

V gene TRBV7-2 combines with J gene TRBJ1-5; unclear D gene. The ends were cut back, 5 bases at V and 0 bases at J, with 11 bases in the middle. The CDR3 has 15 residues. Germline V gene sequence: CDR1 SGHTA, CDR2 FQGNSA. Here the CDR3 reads CASSQAAISNQPQHF. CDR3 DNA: TGTGCCAGCAGCCAGGCTGCAATTAGCAATCAGCCCCAGCATTTT.

In DNA, the CDR3 is TGTGCCAGTAGTCTCAGGGGCCTGAACACTGAAGCTTTCTTT. Translated: CASSLRGLNTEAFF. The chain links TRBV19 to TRBJ1-1; D might be TRBD1 (6 bases). CDR3 length: 14 amino acids. The V and J ends lost 5 bases and 0 bases respectively, with 10 bases between them. Germline CDR1 reads LNHDA; CDR2 reads SQIVND (reference sequence).

The CDR3 DNA sequence: TGTGCCAGCAGCTCGAACAGGGTAGGGCCCCAGCATTTT. This gives the protein CASSSNRVGPQHF. This rearrangement joins TRBV5-4 to TRBJ1-5; tentatively, D is TRBD1 (6 bases). The CDR3 runs to 13 residues. The V end was cut by 3 bases, the J end by 9 bases, with 13 bases between. CDR1 and CDR2 from the germline V gene are SGHNT and YYREEE (reference sequence). The whole variable domain, filled in from reference TRBV5-4 and TRBJ1-5, reads ETGVTQSPTHLIKTRGQQVTLRCSSQSGHNTVSWYQQALGQGPQFIFQYYREEENGRGNFPPRFSGLQFPNYSSELNVNALELDDSALYLCASSSNRVGPQHFGDGTRLSIL.

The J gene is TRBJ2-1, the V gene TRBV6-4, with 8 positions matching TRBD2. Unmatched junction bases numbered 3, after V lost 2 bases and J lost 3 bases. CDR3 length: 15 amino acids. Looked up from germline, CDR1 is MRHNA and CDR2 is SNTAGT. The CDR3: CASSDEAGDYNEQFF. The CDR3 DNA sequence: TGTGCCAGCAGTGACGAAGCGGGGGACTACAATGAGCAGTTCTTC.

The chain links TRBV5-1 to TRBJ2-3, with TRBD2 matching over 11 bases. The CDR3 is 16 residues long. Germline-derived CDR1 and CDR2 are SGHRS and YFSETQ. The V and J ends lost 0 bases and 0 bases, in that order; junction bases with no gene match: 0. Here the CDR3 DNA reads TGCGCCAGCAGCTTGGGACTAGCGGGGAGCACAGATACGCAGTATTTT. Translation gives CASSLGLAGSTDTQYF. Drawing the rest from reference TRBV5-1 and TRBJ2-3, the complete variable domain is KAGVTQTPRYLIKTRGQQVTLSCSPISGHRSVSWYQQTPGQGLQFLFEYFSETQRNKGNFPGRFSGRQFSNSRSEMNVSTLELGDSALYLCASSLGLAGSTDTQYFGPGTRLTVL.

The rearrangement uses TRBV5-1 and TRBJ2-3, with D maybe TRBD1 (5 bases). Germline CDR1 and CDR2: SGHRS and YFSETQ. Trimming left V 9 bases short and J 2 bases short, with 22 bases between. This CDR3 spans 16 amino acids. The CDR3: CATSTLVGRDTDTQYF. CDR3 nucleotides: TGCGCCACCAGTACGCTAGTGGGCAGGGACACAGATACGCAGTATTTT.

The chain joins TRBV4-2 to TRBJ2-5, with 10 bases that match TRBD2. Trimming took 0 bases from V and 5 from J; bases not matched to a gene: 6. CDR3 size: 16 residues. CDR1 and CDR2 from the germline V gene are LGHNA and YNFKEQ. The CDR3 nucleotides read TGTGCCAGCAGCCAAGAGGCTAGCGGGGGAGGGGAGACCCAGTACTTC. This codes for CASSQEASGGGETQYF.

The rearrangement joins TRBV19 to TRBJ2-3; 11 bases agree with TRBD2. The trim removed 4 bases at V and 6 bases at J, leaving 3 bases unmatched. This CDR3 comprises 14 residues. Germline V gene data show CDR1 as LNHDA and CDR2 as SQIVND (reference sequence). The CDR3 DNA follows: TGTGCCAGTAGTACGACTAGCGGGACGGATACGCAGTATTTT. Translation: CASSTTSGTDTQYF.

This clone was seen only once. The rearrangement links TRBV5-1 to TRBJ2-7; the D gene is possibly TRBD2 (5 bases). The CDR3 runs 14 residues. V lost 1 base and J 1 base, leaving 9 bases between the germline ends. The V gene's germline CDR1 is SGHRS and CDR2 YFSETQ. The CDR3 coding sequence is TGCGCCAGCAGCTTGTGGTTAGCGTCCTACGAGCAGTACTTC. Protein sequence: CASSLWLASYEQYF.

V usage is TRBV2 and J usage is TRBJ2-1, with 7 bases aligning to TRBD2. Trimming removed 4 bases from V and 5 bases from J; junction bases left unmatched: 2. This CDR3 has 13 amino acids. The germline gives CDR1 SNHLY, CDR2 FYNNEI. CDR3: CASSGGLNNEQFF. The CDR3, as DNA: TGTGCCAGCAGTGGGGGACTAAACAATGAGCAGTTCTTC.

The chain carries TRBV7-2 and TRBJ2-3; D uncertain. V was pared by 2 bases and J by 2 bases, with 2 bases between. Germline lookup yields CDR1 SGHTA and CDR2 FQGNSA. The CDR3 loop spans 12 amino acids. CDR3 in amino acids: CASSLYTDTQYF. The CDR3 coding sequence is TGTGCCAGCAGCTTATACACAGATACGCAGTATTTT.